This paragraph reports one T cell receptor beta chain. Its antigen is not identified. The record originates from a study of prognosis after radiotherapy for stage I lung cancer. Study overall: Patients numbered 13 men and over five women, aged roughly 53 to 95 with a median of 74.5 years. Broader study findings: Post-therapy Shannon entropy was lower in patients developing distant metastases following stereotactic body radiation therapy.

TCR beta CDR3 was amplified from genomic DNA by two-round multiplex PCR. Every TRBV and TRBJ gene had its own specific primer in first-round PCR. TCRdb analysed the multiplex PCR reads with MiXCR anew, one entry per CDR3 protein. The table includes 24,000 or so distinct CDR3 sequences, 40% detected once. Sequenced here: PBMCs, sampled before or after stereotactic body radiation therapy (not recorded which). The sequence came from a donor aged 50 or older with non-small cell lung cancer.

Here the CDR3 reads CSAELAGGTDTQYF. CDR3 DNA sequence: TGCAGTGCTGAACTAGCGGGGGGCACAGATACGCAGTATTTT. This chain joins TRBV20-1 and TRBJ2-3; TRBD2 matches at 11 bases. Trimming took 5 bases from V and 1 from J; bases not matched to a gene: 2. CDR1 is DFQATT, CDR2 SNEGSKA, per germline (reference sequence). The CDR3 is 14 amino acids.